This T cell receptor (beta chain) emerged from a study of T cell responses to AZD1222 COVID-19 vaccine. Repertoires were generated with immunoSEQ multiplex PCR, while TCRdb's copy carries only in-frame clones and drops some. Here the sample spans under 95,000 clones, roughly 90% being singletons. About this clone: The antigen remains undetermined.

The study's findings and limits: Reportedly, nearly half the spike-specific TCRs target unmutated variant regions. After two AZD1222 doses, spike-specific TCR breadth and depth rose versus day 0.

This clonotype was sampled from an adult who received the AZD1222 COVID-19 vaccine. The sequenced sample was peripheral blood, obtained 28 days after the second AZD1222 dose.

The CDR3 nucleotides are TGCGCCAGCAGCCAAGATCCCCAGGGTATAGGCGAAGCTTTCTTT. This gives the protein CASSQDPQGIGEAFF. The rearrangement uses TRBV4-1 and TRBJ1-1; tentatively, D is TRBD1 (5 bases). Germline V gene lookup returns CDR1 MGHRA and CDR2 YSYEKL. This CDR3 has 15 amino acids. Between the trimmed V and J ends, which lost 0 bases and 8 bases, there was a span of 16 bases.